Each of the 8 T cell receptor beta chains below was sequenced from the same sample in a study of T cell repertoires in cytomegalovirus infection. One entry per CDR3 protein results from TCRdb running MiXCR on the reads. Here the sample spans around 320,000 distinct CDR3 sequences, over 7.5% being singletons. The sample taken for sequencing was PBMCs. The receptors shown here come from a human donor in good health (CMV status not recorded). Some clones in this sample may be carry-over from other donors' samples.

V is TRBV13 and J is TRBJ1-1; the D gene is possibly TRBD1 (5 bases). The CDR3 is 12 residues long. Trimming took 0 bases from V and 7 from J, leaving 6 bases between them. Germline V CDR1 and CDR2: PRHDT, FYEKMQ (reference sequence). The CDR3 DNA reads TGTGCCAGCAGCTTAGGGACAGATGAAGCTTTCTTT. It codes for CASSLGTDEAFF.

This clonotype was observed many times. The genes are TRBV7-2 and TRBJ1-1; TRBD1 might be the D (6 bases). The germline V gene has CDR1 SGHTA and CDR2 FQGNSA. There are 16 residues in the CDR3. V was cut by 2 bases and J by 8 bases, with 21 bases left in between. CDR3 sequence reads: CASSLSGVRRTVEAFF. The CDR3 nucleotides are TGTGCCAGCAGCTTATCAGGGGTGAGGAGAACGGTAGAAGCTTTCTTT.

Concerning this clonotype itself: Sequence at one end of the junction differs from germline and may be a read error. J is TRBJ2-1 and V is TRBV7-8; D gene ambiguous. The CDR3 covers 14 residues. Germline CDR1 reads SGHVS; CDR2 reads FQNEAQ. CDR3 DNA: TGTGCCAGCACCTTAAGCCGGAGACGCGATGAGCAGTTCTTC. Translating it yields CASTLSRRRDEQFF.

This clonotype occurred many times. The J gene is TRBJ2-3, the V gene TRBV15; D perhaps matches TRBD1 (6 bases). Germline V gene lookup returns CDR1 LNHNV and CDR2 YYDKDF (reference sequence). Trimming pared 1 base from V and 3 bases from J, leaving 14 bases between. This CDR3 is built from 16 residues. Written as DNA, the CDR3 is TGTGCCACCAGCAGAGGAGGGTCGAGGGGGACAGATACGCAGTATTTT. Translated: CATSRGGSRGTDTQYF. Using reference TRBV15 and TRBJ2-3 for the parts outside the CDR3, the full variable domain is DAMVIQNPRYQVTQFGKPVTLSCSQTLNHNVMYWYQQKSSQAPKLLFHYYDKDFNNEADTPDNFQSRRPNTSFCFLDIRSPGLGDTAMYLCATSRGGSRGTDTQYFGPGTRLTVL.

This clonotype was observed a few times. CDR3 loop: CASSLVTYLETQYF. CDR3 coding DNA: TGTGCCAGCAGCTTAGTCACGTATTTAGAGACCCAGTACTTC. This rearrangement joins TRBV7-2 to TRBJ2-5; D is undetermined. This CDR3 has 14 residues. Deletions cut 1 base from V and 4 bases from J, with 10 bases between. CDR1 and CDR2 from the germline V gene are SGHTA and FQGNSA.

The gene calls are TRBV27 and TRBJ2-2; D remains unclear. The CDR3 contains 13 residues. Looked up from germline, CDR1 is MNHEY and CDR2 is SMNVEV (reference sequence). Trimming removed 3 bases from V and 4 bases from J, with 6 bases in between. The CDR3 DNA reads TGTGCCAGCAGTTTGCTCCGCACCGGGGAGCTGTTTTTT. Its translation: CASSLLRTGELFF.

This chain uses TRBV6-2 or TRBV6-3 with TRBJ2-2; D is perhaps TRBD1 (7 bases). The CDR3 totals 15 residues. V dropped 5 bases and J dropped 5 bases, with 15 bases sitting between them. Germline assignment: CDR1 MNHEY and CDR2 SVGEGT. The CDR3 DNA sequence: TGTGCCAGCAGTGCTCTGACAGGGAGGACCGGGGAGCTGTTTTTT. It translates to CASSALTGRTGELFF.

The chain carries TRBV7-6 and TRBJ2-1, with D perhaps assigned TRBD1 or TRBD2 (5 bases each). The CDR3 extends over 14 amino acids. Germline V lookup: CDR1 SGHVS, CDR2 FNYEAQ. The V end was cut by 5 bases, the J end by 7 bases, with 15 bases between. The chain's CDR3 is CASSNDPEGNEQFF. The CDR3 region has the DNA TGTGCCAGCAGCAATGATCCCGAGGGGAATGAGCAGTTCTTC.